This T cell receptor (beta chain) is drawn from a study of blood T cell repertoires in COVID-19 (dated by TCRdb to 2020 to 2022). About the full investigation: The collaborator samples originated in the United States, Italy and Spain and spanned the acute and convalescent phases of COVID-19. The prospective study material was composed of cDNA or gDNA derived from T cells, B-cell-depleted T cells, or PBMCs. HLA class I and class II types, where available, came from metadata supplied by the sample provider rather than from assay-based typing. Subjects who had been exposed to COVID-19, were actively infected with it, or had recovered from it provided the deeply sampled blood TCRbeta repertoires that made up the dataset. Samples came from the ongoing ImmuneRACE study (first 160 participants) plus 1,254 subjects from 6 global collaborators. Nearly every sample came with metadata listing a de-identified subject ID, COVID-19 status, age in years and sex. The repertoires were released in a freely available public database meant as a resource for research on the immune response to SARS-CoV-2. General findings and caveats noted by the study authors: How much clinical and demographic metadata was included differed by source and by participant, and the metadata was provided uncurated.

At the junction V is shortened by 9 bases and J by 4 bases; bases outside the gene matches: 1. There are 11 amino acids in the CDR3, from cysteine to phenylalanine inclusive. Of the read, only the CDR3 DNA is kept; its 33 bases are in frame from base 1. CDR1 is given as MNHEY and CDR2 as SMNVEV, both from the germline V gene (reference sequence). TCRbeta CDR3 regions were amplified from genomic DNA using the immunoSEQ Assay, a bias-controlled multiplex PCR. The paper's data handling went like this. Nucleated cell counts per sample were estimated from amplification of reference gene primers within the assay. To quantify the absolute abundance of each unique TCRbeta CDR3 rearrangement, sequence reads were collapsed and filtered. Productive Simpson clonality was computed per sample as the square root of Simpson's diversity index over productive rearrangements. TCRdb took over this immuneACCESS table, retaining in-frame rearrangements with V and J assigned. Such tables are incomplete; in checked studies, under half of the missing clones stem from an unresolved V gene, and the remainder is unexplained. For V, J and clone size, that table is used; D and trimming come from the DNA. For this sample there are under 200,000 clones; approximately 87% appear just once. The ten largest clones represent 10% of the sample.

In Seattle, one collaborating source enrolled patients while the infection was active and tracked those patients longitudinally over the course of disease. Each collaborating institution followed its own protocols to collect whole blood in K2EDTA tubes. For TCRbeta analysis, collaborator samples were shipped as frozen whole blood, as isolated PBMCs, or as DNA extracted from either sample type. Note on this clone: Which antigen it targets is not known. Base qualities are not provided; no much larger clone lies one nucleotide away.

This clonotype was obtained from a woman aged 70-85 years with COVID-19, enrolled during active disease. The specimen sequenced was peripheral blood. The sequence joins TRBV27 to TRBJ2-7; 9 middle bases align to TRBD1. For the CDR3, the sequence is CASGQGYEQYF. The DNA sequence follows: TGTGCCAGTGGACAGGGGTACGAGCAGTACTTC.